The T cell receptor beta chain described here comes from a study of T cell responses to AZD1222 COVID-19 vaccine. Some clones are missing from TCRdb's copy, which holds only in-frame ones; the method was immunoSEQ multiplex PCR. The table shows around 190,000 clones, with roughly 92% occurring only once. The CDR3 has 16 amino acids. Unmatched junction bases numbered 4, after V lost 4 bases and J lost 0 bases. Germline CDR1 reads SGHRS; CDR2 reads YFSETQ. Whole-study results and caveats: At baseline, just five to seven AZD1222 recipients tested seropositive. Clonal diversity was possibly underestimated; the donors were predominantly white British and more often female.

Doses given second, at about 4 or about 12 weeks, were pooled. About this clone: What it binds is not known.

The J gene is TRBJ2-2, the V gene TRBV5-1, with 9 bases aligning to TRBD2. This material consisted of peripheral blood, taken 28 days after the second AZD1222 dose. This clonotype was obtained from an adult who received the AZD1222 COVID-19 vaccine. The DNA of the CDR3 is TGCGCCAGCAGCGTGACTAGCGGAGCGAACACCGGGGAGCTGTTTTTT. Translated, it gives CASSVTSGANTGELFF.